The 23 T cell receptor beta chains below were found in one sample sequenced in a study of blood T cell repertoires in COVID-19. Sequencing used immunoSEQ multiplex PCR; TCRdb keeps in-frame clones, though not all of them. The table has some 76,000 clones, around 90% seen once; the top ten hold about 6%. Sample: peripheral blood. Every receptor here comes from a human donor in a cohort sampled during active COVID-19.

The V gene is TRBV15, the J gene TRBJ2-5, with 7 nucleotides matching TRBD2. Germline V gives CDR1 LNHNV, CDR2 YYDKDF (reference sequence). The V and J ends lost 0 bases and 1 base, in that order; junction bases with no gene match: 8. This CDR3 has 17 residues. The CDR3 DNA follows: TGTGCCACCAGCAGAGATCCAGCGGGGCCCCTCCAAGAGACCCAGTACTTC. It is translated as CATSRDPAGPLQETQYF.

This rearrangement joins TRBV5-1 to TRBJ1-1, with 7 bases lining up with TRBD1. Germline loops: CDR1 SGHRS, CDR2 YFSETQ. The V and J ends lost 6 bases and 1 base, in that order; junction bases with no gene match: 9. The CDR3 contains 15 residues. CDR3 coding DNA: TGCGCCAGCACCGTGACAGGGCGAGGGAACACTGAAGCTTTCTTT. This translates into CASTVTGRGNTEAFF.

The chain has TRBV6-4 and TRBJ2-2; TRBD1 is a possible D gene (6 bases). In germline, CDR1 is MRHNA, CDR2 SNTAGT. This CDR3 spans 15 amino acids. V shed 3 bases and J shed 6 bases, with 14 bases lying between them. The DNA for the CDR3 is TGTGCCAGCAGTGAGGACAGTTGGGGGCCCGGGGAGCTGTTTTTT. It encodes CASSEDSWGPGELFF.

This chain connects TRBV9 to TRBJ2-1; D might be TRBD1 (5 bases). V lost 4 bases and J 0 bases, leaving 11 bases between the germline ends. Germline V lookup: CDR1 SGDLS, CDR2 YYNGEE. The CDR3 loop spans 15 amino acids. This CDR3 reads CASSSQASSYNEQFF. The CDR3 DNA sequence: TGTGCCAGCAGCTCACAGGCGAGCTCCTACAATGAGCAGTTCTTC.

The rearrangement uses TRBV19 and TRBJ2-1; D is perhaps TRBD2 (6 bases). CDR3 length: 15 amino acids. Germline CDR1 and CDR2: LNHDA and SQIVND (reference sequence). V lost 7 bases and J lost 7, with 20 bases in between. The CDR3 protein is CASTSQGLPNNEQFF. CDR3 nucleotide sequence: TGTGCCAGTACCTCCCAGGGACTCCCGAATAATGAGCAGTTCTTC.

This clone was counted once. This rearrangement joins TRBV7-2 to TRBJ2-1, with TRBD2 identical over 10 bases. Germline V CDR1 and CDR2: SGHTA, FQGNSA. V shed 1 base and J 7 bases; nucleotides not matched to a gene: 4. CDR3 length: 15 residues. In nucleotides, the CDR3 is TGTGCCAGCAGCTTAGTACCTAGCGGGGGAAATGAGCAGTTCTTC. Translated: CASSLVPSGGNEQFF.

The chain recombines TRBV9 with TRBJ2-2, with D tentatively TRBD1 (5 bases). CDR3 size: 15 residues. Trimming removed 1 base from V and 0 bases from J, with 7 bases in between. Germline CDR1 reads SGDLS; CDR2 reads YYNGEE. The CDR3, as DNA: TGTGCCAGCAGCGTAAGGGGCGCGAACACCGGGGAGCTGTTTTTT. Translating it yields CASSVRGANTGELFF.

The chain employs TRBV7-2 and TRBJ2-1; 12 positions match TRBD2. CDR3 length: 17 residues. Per germline, CDR1 SGHTA and CDR2 FQGNSA. Trimming at V came to 2 bases and at J to 6 bases, leaving 8 bases not matched to a gene. CDR3 in DNA: TGTGCCAGCAGCTTATCGGCTAGCGGGGGGGCCTCCAATGAGCAGTTCTTC. This sequence encodes CASSLSASGGASNEQFF. Supplemented by reference TRBV7-2 and TRBJ2-1, the full variable domain reads GAGVSQSPSNKVTEKGKDVELRCDPISGHTALYWYRQSLGQGLEFLIYFQGNSAPDKSGLPSDRFSAERTGGSVSTLTIQRTQQEDSAVYLCASSLSASGGASNEQFFGPGTRLTVL.

This clone was observed a handful of times. The V call is TRBV5-6, the J call TRBJ1-5; D may be TRBD1 (6 bases). V was shortened by 0 bases and J by 6 bases, with 13 bases between the two germline ends. Germline V gene sequence: CDR1 SGHDT, CDR2 YYEEEE. The CDR3 length is 15 residues. CDR3 DNA: TGTGCCAGCAGCTTGGACGGGACACGGGGTCAGCCCCAGCATTTT. This gives the protein CASSLDGTRGQPQHF.

V and J are TRBV7-9 and TRBJ1-2, with TRBD1 matching over 8 bases. This CDR3 has 13 residues. CDR1 is SEHNR and CDR2 is FQNEAQ in the germline V gene (reference sequence). The V and J ends lost 5 bases and 6 bases, in that order; junction bases with no gene match: 5. The chain's CDR3 is CASSVRQGNGYTF. In nucleotides, the CDR3 is TGTGCCAGCAGCGTACGACAGGGGAATGGCTACACCTTC.

Points on this clone: At one end, the junction sequence differs from germline, possibly due to a read error. This chain joins TRBV6-6 and TRBJ1-2; 8 bases fit TRBD1. CDR1 MNHNY and CDR2 SVGAGI come from the germline V gene (reference sequence). The CDR3 is 16 residues long. CDR3 sequence: CASSDSTGTGPYGYTF. Written as DNA, the CDR3 is TGTGCCAGCAGTGACTCTACCGGGACAGGACCCTATGGCTACACCTTC.

The chain is built from TRBV10-3 and TRBJ2-3; a weak D match, TRBD2 (5 bases). V was clipped by 4 bases and J by 6 bases, with 17 bases between them. The V gene's germline CDR1 is ENHRY and CDR2 SYGVKD. CDR3 length: 15 residues. The CDR3: CAISAQDGLADTQYF. DNA for the CDR3: TGTGCCATCAGTGCCCAGGACGGATTAGCGGATACGCAGTATTTT.

The V gene is TRBV5-8, the J gene TRBJ2-3; 9 nucleotides align to TRBD2. V dropped 4 bases and J dropped 1; count of bases not matched to a gene: 4. The CDR3 runs to 15 residues. Germline CDR1 and CDR2: SGHTS and YDEGEE. CDR3 sequence reads: CASSVASGGTDTQYF. CDR3 nucleotide sequence: TGTGCCAGCAGCGTCGCTAGCGGGGGCACAGATACGCAGTATTTT.

The chain couples TRBV18 to TRBJ1-2; TRBD1 aligns across 9 bases. Germline CDR1 and CDR2: KGHSH and LQKENI. CDR3 size: 15 residues. J was trimmed by 5 bases and V by 4 bases; bases with no gene match: 8. CDR3 region: CASSQGQGITYGYTF. CDR3 bases: TGTGCCAGCTCACAGGGACAGGGTATCACATATGGCTACACCTTC.

This clone occurred once. V gene TRBV4-2 combines with J gene TRBJ1-3; TRBD1 matches at 8 bases. Trimming took 1 base from V and 4 from J; bases not matched to a gene: 9. In germline, CDR1 is LGHNA, CDR2 YNFKEQ. This CDR3 is 17 amino acids long. The chain's CDR3 is CASSQAPLTGEGNTIYF. CDR3 nucleotide sequence: TGTGCCAGCAGCCAAGCCCCCCTGACAGGGGAAGGAAACACCATATATTTT.

The V gene is TRBV4-1, the J gene TRBJ2-3, with a possible D match to TRBD2 (6 bases). Germline CDR1 reads MGHRA; CDR2 reads YSYEKL. Trimming left V 0 bases short and J 3 bases short, with 16 bases between. The CDR3 length is 17 residues. In DNA form, the CDR3 reads TGCGCCAGCAGCCAAGATAAGGGACTTTGGGCGACAGATACGCAGTATTTT. Protein product: CASSQDKGLWATDTQYF.

The chain recombines TRBV19 with TRBJ1-3; 10 positions agree with TRBD1. This CDR3 has 16 amino acids. Germline trimming cut 3 bases from V and 3 bases from J; bases unmatched to any gene: 5. Germline CDR1 and CDR2: LNHDA and SQIVND (reference sequence). The CDR3 sequence: CASSIGTGEGGNTIYF. As DNA, the CDR3 is TGTGCCAGTAGTATTGGGACAGGGGAAGGTGGAAACACCATATATTTT.

The genes are TRBV6-2 or TRBV6-3 and TRBJ2-2; 8 bases match TRBD1. Germline V CDR1 and CDR2: MNHEY, SVGEGT. V was pared by 2 bases and J by 7 bases, with 6 bases of the junction left unmatched. The CDR3 consists of 15 residues. The CDR3 sequence: CASSYQTGVIGELFF. In nucleotides, the CDR3 is TGTGCCAGCAGTTACCAGACAGGGGTTATCGGGGAGCTGTTTTTT.

This sequence joins TRBV19 and TRBJ1-6; D might be TRBD1 (5 bases). Germline V lookup: CDR1 LNHDA, CDR2 SQIVND (reference sequence). Trimming removed 8 bases from V and 7 bases from J, with 15 bases in between. CDR3 length: 14 amino acids. The CDR3 coding sequence is TGTGCCAGTTCTAGACAGCCTGAAAATTCACCCCTCCACTTT. It is translated as CASSRQPENSPLHF.

A single count supports this clone. The gene calls are TRBV5-6 and TRBJ1-1; D is unresolved. Trimming pared 5 bases from V and 4 bases from J, leaving 9 bases between. CDR3 length: 12 amino acids. CDR1 SGHDT and CDR2 YYEEEE come from the germline V gene. The DNA of the CDR3 is TGTGCCAGCAGTGCGGAGGGCACTGAAGCTTTCTTT. Residues: CASSAEGTEAFF.

V is TRBV5-4 and J is TRBJ1-6; a weak D match, TRBD1 (6 bases). V shed 2 bases and J shed 6 bases, with 15 bases lying between them. CDR1 is SGHNT, CDR2 YYREEE, per germline (reference sequence). The CDR3 extends over 16 amino acids. DNA of the CDR3: TGTGCCAGCAGCTTACAGGGCTTGGTGGGTAATTCACCCCTCCACTTT. It translates to CASSLQGLVGNSPLHF.

The chain has TRBV18 and TRBJ1-5; a possible D gene is TRBD1 (6 bases). Germline V gives CDR1 KGHSH, CDR2 LQKENI. V was clipped by 6 bases and J by 9 bases, with 18 bases between them. The CDR3 is 14 amino acids. The CDR3 DNA is TGTGCCAGCTCTCAAGGGGACACCCTCGGGCCCCAGCATTTT. This codes for CASSQGDTLGPQHF.

V is TRBV4-1 and J is TRBJ2-3; 9 positions match TRBD1. Losses at the gene ends were 0 bases for V and 4 bases for J; bases not matched to a gene: 11. Germline V CDR1 and CDR2: MGHRA, YSYEKL. The CDR3 is 18 amino acids. The CDR3 region is CASSQEGLTGGYSDTQYF. As DNA, the CDR3 is TGCGCCAGCAGCCAAGAAGGTTTAACAGGGGGCTACTCAGATACGCAGTATTTT.